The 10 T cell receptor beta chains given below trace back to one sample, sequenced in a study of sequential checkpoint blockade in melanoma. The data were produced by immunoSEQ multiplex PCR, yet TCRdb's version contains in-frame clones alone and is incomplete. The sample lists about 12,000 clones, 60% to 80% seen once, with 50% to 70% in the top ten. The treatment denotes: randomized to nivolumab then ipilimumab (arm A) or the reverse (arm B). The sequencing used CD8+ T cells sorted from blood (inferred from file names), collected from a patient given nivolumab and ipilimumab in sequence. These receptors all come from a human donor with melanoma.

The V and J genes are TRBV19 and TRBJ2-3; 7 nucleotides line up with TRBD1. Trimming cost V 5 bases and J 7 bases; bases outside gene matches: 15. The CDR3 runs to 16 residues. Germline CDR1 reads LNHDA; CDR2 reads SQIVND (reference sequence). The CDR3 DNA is TGTGCCAGTAGTGGGCCGACAGGGTGGGGTGTGAATACGCAGTATTTT. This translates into CASSGPTGWGVNTQYF.

Written as DNA, the CDR3 is TGTGCCAGCAGCCCATCAGACAGCTCCTATAATTCACCCCTCCACTTT. Protein sequence: CASSPSDSSYNSPLHF. The chain couples TRBV11-2 to TRBJ1-6; D perhaps matches TRBD1 (5 bases). V lost 5 bases and J lost 0, with 11 bases in between. The CDR3 runs 16 residues. Germline assignment: CDR1 SGHAT and CDR2 FQNNGV. Looking up the rest from reference TRBV11-2 and TRBJ1-6 gives the full variable domain: EAGVAQSPRYKIIEKRQSVAFWCNPISGHATLYWYQQILGQGPKLLIQFQNNGVVDDSQLPKDRFSAERLKGVDSTLKIQPAKLEDSAVYLCASSPSDSSYNSPLHFGNGTRLTVT.

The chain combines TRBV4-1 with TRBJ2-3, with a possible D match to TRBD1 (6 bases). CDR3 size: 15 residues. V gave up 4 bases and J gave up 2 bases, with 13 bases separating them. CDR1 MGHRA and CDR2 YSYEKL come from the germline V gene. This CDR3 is CASSLGGISTDTQYF. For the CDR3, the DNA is TGCGCCAGCAGCCTTGGGGGCATCTCCACAGATACGCAGTATTTT.

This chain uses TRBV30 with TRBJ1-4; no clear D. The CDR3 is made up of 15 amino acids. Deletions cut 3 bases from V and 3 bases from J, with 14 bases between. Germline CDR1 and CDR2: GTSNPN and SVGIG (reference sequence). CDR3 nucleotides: TGTGCCTGGAGGTACCCCTACTCGTCTAATGAAAAACTGTTTTTT. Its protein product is CAWRYPYSSNEKLFF.

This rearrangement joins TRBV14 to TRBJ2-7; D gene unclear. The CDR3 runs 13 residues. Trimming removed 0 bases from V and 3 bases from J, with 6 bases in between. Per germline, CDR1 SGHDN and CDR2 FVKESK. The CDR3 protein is CASSQDEDYEQYF. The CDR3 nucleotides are TGTGCCAGCAGCCAAGATGAGGACTACGAGCAGTACTTC.

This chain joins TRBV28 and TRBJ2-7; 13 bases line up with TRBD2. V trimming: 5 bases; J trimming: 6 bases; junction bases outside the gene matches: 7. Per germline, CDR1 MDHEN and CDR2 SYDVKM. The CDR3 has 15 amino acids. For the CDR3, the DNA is TGTGCCAGCAGTCTACCACTAGCGGGAGGGGGCGAGCAGTACTTC. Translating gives CASSLPLAGGGEQYF.

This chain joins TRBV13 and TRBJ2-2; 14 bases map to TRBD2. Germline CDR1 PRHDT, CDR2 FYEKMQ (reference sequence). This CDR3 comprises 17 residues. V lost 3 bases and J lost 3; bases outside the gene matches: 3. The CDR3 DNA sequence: TGTGCCAGCAGCTTGGGACTAGCGGGAGATCACACCGGGGAGCTGTTTTTT. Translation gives CASSLGLAGDHTGELFF.

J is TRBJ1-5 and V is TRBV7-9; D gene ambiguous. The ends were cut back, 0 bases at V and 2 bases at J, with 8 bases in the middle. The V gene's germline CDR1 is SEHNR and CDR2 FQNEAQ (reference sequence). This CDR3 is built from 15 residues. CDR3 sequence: CASSLAGVGNQPQHF. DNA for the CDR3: TGTGCCAGCAGCTTAGCGGGAGTCGGCAATCAGCCCCAGCATTTT. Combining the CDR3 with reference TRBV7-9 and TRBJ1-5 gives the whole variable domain DTGVSQNPRHKITKRGQNVTFRCDPISEHNRLYWYRQTLGQGPEFLTYFQNEAQLEKSRLLSDRFSAERPKGSFSTLEIQRTEQGDSAMYLCASSLAGVGNQPQHFGDGTRLSIL.

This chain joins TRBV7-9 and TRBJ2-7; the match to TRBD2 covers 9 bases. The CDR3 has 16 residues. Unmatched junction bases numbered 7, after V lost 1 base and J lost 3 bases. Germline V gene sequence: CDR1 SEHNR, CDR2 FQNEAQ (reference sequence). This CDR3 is CASSLVSSGTNYEQYF. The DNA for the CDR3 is TGTGCCAGCAGCTTAGTGTCTAGCGGGACAAACTACGAGCAGTACTTC.

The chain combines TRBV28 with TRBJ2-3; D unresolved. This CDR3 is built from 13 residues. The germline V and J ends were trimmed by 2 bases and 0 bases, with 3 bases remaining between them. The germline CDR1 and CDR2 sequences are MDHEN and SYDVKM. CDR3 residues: CASSLLSTDTQYF. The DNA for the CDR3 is TGTGCCAGCAGTTTACTCAGCACAGATACGCAGTATTTT.